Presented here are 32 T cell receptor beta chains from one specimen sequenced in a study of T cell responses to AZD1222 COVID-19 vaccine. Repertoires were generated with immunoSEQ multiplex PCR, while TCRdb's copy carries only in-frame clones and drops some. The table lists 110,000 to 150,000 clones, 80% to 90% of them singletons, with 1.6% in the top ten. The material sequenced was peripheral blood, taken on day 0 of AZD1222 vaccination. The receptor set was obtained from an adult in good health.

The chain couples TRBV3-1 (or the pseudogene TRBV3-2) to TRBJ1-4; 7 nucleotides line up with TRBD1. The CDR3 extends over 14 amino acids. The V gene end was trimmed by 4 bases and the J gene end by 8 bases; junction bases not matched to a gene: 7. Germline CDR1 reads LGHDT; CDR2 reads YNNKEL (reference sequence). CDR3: CASSRQGVFEKLFF. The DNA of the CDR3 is TGTGCCAGCAGCCGACAGGGAGTCTTCGAAAAACTGTTTTTT.

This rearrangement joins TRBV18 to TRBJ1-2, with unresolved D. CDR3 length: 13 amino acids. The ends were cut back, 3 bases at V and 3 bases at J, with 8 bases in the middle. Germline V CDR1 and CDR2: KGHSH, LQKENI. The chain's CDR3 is CASSPQNDYGYTF. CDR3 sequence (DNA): TGTGCCAGCTCACCCCAGAATGACTATGGCTACACCTTC.

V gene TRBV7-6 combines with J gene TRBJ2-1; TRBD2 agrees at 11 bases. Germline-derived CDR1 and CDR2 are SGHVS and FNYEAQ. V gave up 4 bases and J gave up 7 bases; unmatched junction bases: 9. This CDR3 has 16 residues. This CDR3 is CASSSELAGVGNEQFF. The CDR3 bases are TGTGCCAGCAGCTCAGAACTAGCGGGAGTTGGGAATGAGCAGTTCTTC.

The CDR3 DNA sequence: TGTGCCTGGAGGCTGGGCCGGCGCTACGAGCAGTACTTC. This encodes CAWRLGRRYEQYF. The chain is built from TRBV30 and TRBJ2-7; D is unclear. Trimming took 3 bases from V and 3 from J, leaving 12 bases between them. Germline values: CDR1 GTSNPN, CDR2 SVGIG (reference sequence). CDR3 length: 13 residues.

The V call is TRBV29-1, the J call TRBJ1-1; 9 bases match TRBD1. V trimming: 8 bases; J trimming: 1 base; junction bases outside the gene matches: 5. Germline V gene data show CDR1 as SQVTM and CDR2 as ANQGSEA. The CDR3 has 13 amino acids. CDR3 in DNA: TGCAGCTCCCGGGACAGGGAGAACACTGAAGCTTTCTTT. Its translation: CSSRDRENTEAFF.

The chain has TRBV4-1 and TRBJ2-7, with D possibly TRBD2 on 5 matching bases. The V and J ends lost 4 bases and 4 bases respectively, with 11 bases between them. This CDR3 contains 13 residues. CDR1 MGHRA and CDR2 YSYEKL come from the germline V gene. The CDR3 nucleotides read TGCGCCAGCAGCCCCCCGGGGATATACGAGCAGTACTTC. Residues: CASSPPGIYEQYF.

This CDR3 is CASSDGRVGEKLFF. Here the CDR3 DNA reads TGTGCCAGCAGTGATGGCAGGGTGGGTGAAAAACTGTTTTTT. The rearrangement links TRBV2 to TRBJ1-4; weak D call: TRBD1 (5 bases). The ends were cut back, 3 bases at V and 7 bases at J, with 12 bases in the middle. CDR1 is SNHLY, CDR2 FYNNEI, per germline. The CDR3 consists of 14 residues. Full variable domain (rest looked up from reference TRBV2 and TRBJ1-4): EPEVTQTPSHQVTQMGQEVILRCVPISNHLYFYWYRQILGQKVEFLVSFYNNEISEKSEIFDDQFSVERPDGSNFTLKIRSTKLEDSAMYFCASSDGRVGEKLFFGSGTQLSVL.

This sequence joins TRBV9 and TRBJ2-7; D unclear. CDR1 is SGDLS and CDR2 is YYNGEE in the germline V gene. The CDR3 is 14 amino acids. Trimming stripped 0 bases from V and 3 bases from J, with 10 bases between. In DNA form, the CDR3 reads TGTGCCAGCAGCGTAGGAATAGAACTCTACGAGCAGTACTTC. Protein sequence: CASSVGIELYEQYF.

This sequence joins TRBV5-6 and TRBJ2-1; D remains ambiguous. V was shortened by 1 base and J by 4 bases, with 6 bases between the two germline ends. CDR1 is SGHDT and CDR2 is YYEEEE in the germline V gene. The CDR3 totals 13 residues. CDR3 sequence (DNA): TGTGCCAGCAGCTTGCTGCGGTACAATGAGCAGTTCTTC. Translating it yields CASSLLRYNEQFF.

The CDR3 coding sequence is TGTGCCAGTAGTATTGGGACTACCCGAGATACGCAGTATTTT. Translating it yields CASSIGTTRDTQYF. V usage is TRBV19 and J usage is TRBJ2-3, with 7 nucleotides matching TRBD2. CDR3 size: 14 residues. Germline V gene lookup returns CDR1 LNHDA and CDR2 SQIVND (reference sequence). With V trimmed by 3 bases and J by 5 bases, 5 bases remained unmatched. The variable domain in full, with the rest retrieved from reference TRBV19 and TRBJ2-3, is DGGITQSPKYLFRKEGQNVTLSCEQNLNHDAMYWYRQDPGQGLRLIYYSQIVNDFQKGDIAEGYSVSREKKESFPLTVTSAQKNPTAFYLCASSIGTTRDTQYFGPGTRLTVL.

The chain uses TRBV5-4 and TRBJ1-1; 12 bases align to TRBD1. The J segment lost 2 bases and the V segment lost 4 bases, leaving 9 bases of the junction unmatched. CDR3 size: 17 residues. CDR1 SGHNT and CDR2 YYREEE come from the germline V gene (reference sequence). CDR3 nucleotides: TGTGCCAGCAGCCCACGTGGGGACAGGGGGCGAAACACTGAAGCTTTCTTT. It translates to CASSPRGDRGRNTEAFF.

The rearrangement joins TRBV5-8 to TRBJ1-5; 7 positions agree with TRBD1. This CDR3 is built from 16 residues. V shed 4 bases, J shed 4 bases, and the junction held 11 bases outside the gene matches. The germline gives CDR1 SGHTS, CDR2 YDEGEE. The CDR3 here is CASSRGQLRTNQPQHF. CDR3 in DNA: TGTGCCAGCAGCCGGGGACAGCTCAGGACAAATCAGCCCCAGCATTTT.

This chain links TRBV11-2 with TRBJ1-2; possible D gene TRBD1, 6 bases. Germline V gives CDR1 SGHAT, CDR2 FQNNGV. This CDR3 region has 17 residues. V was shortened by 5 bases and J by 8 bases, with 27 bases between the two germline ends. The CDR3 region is CASSRREGDGGLGGYTF. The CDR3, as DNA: TGTGCCAGCAGCCGGAGAGAGGGGGACGGAGGATTAGGAGGCTACACCTTC.

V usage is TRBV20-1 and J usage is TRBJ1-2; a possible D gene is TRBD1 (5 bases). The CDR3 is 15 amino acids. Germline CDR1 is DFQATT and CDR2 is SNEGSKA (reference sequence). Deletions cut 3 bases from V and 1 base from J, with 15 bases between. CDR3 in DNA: TGCAGTGCTAGTGGTGACGCAGGACATAACTATGGCTACACCTTC. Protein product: CSASGDAGHNYGYTF.

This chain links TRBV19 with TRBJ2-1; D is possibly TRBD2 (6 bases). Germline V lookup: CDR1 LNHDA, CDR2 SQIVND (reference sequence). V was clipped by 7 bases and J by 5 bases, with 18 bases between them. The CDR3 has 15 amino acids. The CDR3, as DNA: TGTGCCAGTACCCAATCGCGGGGCACAAACAATGAGCAGTTCTTC. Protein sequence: CASTQSRGTNNEQFF. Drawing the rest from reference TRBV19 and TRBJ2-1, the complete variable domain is DGGITQSPKYLFRKEGQNVTLSCEQNLNHDAMYWYRQDPGQGLRLIYYSQIVNDFQKGDIAEGYSVSREKKESFPLTVTSAQKNPTAFYLCASTQSRGTNNEQFFGPGTRLTVL.

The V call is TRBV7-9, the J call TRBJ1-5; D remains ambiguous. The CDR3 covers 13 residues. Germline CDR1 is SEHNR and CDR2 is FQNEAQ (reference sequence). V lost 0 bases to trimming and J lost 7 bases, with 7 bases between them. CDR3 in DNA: TGTGCCAGCAGCTTAGCCGATACCCAGCCCCAGCATTTT. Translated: CASSLADTQPQHF.

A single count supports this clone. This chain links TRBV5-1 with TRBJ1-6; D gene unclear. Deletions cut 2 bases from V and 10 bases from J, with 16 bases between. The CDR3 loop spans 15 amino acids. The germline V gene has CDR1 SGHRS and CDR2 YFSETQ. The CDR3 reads CASSLRERLDSPLHF. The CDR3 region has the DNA TGCGCCAGCAGCTTAAGGGAGCGTTTGGACTCACCCCTCCACTTT.

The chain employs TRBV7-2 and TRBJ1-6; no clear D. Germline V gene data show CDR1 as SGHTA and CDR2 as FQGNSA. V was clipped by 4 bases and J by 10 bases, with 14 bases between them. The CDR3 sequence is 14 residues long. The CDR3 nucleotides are TGTGCCAGCAGCTCCCGGGCCTTGGGCTCACCCCTCCACTTT. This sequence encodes CASSSRALGSPLHF.

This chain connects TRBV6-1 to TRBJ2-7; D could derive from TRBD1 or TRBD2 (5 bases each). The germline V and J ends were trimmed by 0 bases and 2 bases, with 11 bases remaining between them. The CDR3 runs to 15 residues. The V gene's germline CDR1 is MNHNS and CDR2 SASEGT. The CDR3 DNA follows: TGTGCCAGCAGTGAAGCTTGGGACGGAGCCTACGAGCAGTACTTC. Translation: CASSEAWDGAYEQYF.

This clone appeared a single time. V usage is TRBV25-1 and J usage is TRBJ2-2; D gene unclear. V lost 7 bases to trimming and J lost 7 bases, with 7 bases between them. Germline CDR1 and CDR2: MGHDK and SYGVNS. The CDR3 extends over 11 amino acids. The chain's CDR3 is CASTWLGELFF. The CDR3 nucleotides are TGTGCCAGCACCTGGCTCGGGGAGCTGTTTTTT. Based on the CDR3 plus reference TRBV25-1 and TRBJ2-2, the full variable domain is EADIYQTPRYLVIGTGKKITLECSQTMGHDKMYWYQQDPGMELHLIHYSYGVNSTEKGDLSSESTVSRIRTEHFPLTLESARPSHTSQYLCASTWLGELFFGEGSRLTVL.

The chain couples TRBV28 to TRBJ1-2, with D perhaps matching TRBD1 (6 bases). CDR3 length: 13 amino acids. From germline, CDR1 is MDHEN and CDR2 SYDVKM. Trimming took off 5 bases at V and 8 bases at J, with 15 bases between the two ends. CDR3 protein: CASSKQGTRGYTF. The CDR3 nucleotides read TGTGCCAGCAGTAAACAGGGAACGCGCGGCTACACCTTC.

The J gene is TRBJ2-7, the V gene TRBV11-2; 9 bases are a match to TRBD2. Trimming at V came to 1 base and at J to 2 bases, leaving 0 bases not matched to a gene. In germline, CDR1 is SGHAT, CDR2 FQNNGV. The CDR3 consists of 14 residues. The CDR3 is CASSLASGTYEQYF. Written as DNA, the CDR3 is TGTGCCAGCAGCTTAGCTAGCGGGACCTACGAGCAGTACTTC.

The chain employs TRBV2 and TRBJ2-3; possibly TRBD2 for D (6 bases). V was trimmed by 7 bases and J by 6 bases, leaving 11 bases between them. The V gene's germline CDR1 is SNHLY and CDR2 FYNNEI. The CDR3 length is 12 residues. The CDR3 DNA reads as TGTGCCAGCATCGAACGGGGGGATACGCAGTATTTT. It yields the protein CASIERGDTQYF.

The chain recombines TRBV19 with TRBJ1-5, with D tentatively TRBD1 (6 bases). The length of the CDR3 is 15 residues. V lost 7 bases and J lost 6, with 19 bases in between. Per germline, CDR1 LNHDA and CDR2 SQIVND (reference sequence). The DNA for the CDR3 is TGTGCCAGTACTCTAATTCCGGGACAAACTCAGCCCCAGCATTTT. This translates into CASTLIPGQTQPQHF.

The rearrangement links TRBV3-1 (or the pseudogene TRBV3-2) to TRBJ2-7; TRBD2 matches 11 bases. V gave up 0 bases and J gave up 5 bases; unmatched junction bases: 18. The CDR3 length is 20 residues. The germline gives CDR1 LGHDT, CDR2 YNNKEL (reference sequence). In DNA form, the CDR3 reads TGTGCCAGCAGCCAAGAGCGGTTTTCGACTAGCGGGAAGAATTCGGACGAGCAGTACTTC. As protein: CASSQERFSTSGKNSDEQYF.

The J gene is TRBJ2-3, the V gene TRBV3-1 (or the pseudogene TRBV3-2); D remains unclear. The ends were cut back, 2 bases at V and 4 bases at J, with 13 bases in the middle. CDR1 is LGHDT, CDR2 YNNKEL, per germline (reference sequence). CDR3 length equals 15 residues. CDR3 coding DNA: TGTGCCAGCAGCCAATTGGGCGAGGTTTCAGATACGCAGTATTTT. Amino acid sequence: CASSQLGEVSDTQYF.

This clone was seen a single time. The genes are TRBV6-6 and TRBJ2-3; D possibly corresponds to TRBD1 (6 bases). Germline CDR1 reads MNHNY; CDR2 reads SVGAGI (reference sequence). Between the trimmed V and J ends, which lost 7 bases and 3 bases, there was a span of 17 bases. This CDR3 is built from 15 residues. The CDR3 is CASKSTGLETDTQYF. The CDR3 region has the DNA TGTGCCAGCAAATCCACAGGGTTGGAAACAGATACGCAGTATTTT.

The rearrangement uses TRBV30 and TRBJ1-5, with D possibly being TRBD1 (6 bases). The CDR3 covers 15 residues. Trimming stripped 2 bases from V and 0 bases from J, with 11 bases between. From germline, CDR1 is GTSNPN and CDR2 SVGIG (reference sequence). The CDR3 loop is CAWSQLDSSNQPQHF. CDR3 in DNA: TGTGCCTGGAGTCAACTGGACAGTAGCAATCAGCCCCAGCATTTT.

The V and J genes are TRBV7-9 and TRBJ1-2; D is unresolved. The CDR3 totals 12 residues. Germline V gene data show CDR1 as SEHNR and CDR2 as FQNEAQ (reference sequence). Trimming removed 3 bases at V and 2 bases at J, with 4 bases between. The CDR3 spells CASSFPNYGYTF. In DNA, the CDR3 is TGTGCCAGCAGCTTCCCAAACTATGGCTACACCTTC.

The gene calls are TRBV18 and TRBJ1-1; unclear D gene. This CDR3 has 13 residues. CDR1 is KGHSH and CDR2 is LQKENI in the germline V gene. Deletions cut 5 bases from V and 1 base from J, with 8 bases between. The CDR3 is CASSSNRNTEAFF. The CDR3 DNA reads TGTGCCAGCTCATCAAACAGGAACACTGAAGCTTTCTTT.

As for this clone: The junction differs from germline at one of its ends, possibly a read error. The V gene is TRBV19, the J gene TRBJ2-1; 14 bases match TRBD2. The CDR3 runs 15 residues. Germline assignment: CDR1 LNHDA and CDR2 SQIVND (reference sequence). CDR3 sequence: CASSTGTSGSFGRVF. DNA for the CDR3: TGTGCCAGTAGTACCGGGACTAGCGGGAGTTTCGGGAGGGTCTTC.

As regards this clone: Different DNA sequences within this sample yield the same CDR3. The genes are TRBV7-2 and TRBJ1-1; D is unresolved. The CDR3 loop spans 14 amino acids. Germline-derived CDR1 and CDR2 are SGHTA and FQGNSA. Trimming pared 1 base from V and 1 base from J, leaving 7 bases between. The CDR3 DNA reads TGTGCCAGCAGCTTAGTGGGAAGGAACACTGAAGCTTTCTTT. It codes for CASSLVGRNTEAFF.